This entry describes one TCR beta chain. There are a few counts of this clonotype. It has no known antigen specificity. No base-level quality is on record; no much larger clone is a single base apart. Every donor was a healthy Caucasian. The twin cohort comprised three pairs of female monozygotic twins, all aged about 18 to 30 years. Peripheral blood mononuclear cells were the source from which RNA for the TCR libraries was isolated. The CDR3 runs 15 amino acids, cysteine and phenylalanine included. Here the CDR3 DNA is all that survives: 45 bases in frame from base 1. CDR1 is given as SGHDN and CDR2 as FVKESK, both from the germline V gene. V is cut back by 1 base and J by 7 bases, with 7 bases in the junction unmatched. The protocol used for the library was 5' RACE. Sequencing used an Illumina HiSeq 2000. Template switching introduced a universal primer binding site; the final cDNA contained a unique molecular identifier, enabling accurate counting of TCR cDNA molecules. Specific primers in the conserved constant-segment region were used to synthesize first-strand cDNA for TCR alpha and beta chains. To control for contamination, every cDNA library was double barcoded, receiving both a SMART-Mk sample barcode and Illumina barcodes. TruSeq adapter sequences and Illumina sample barcodes were added in two successive PCR steps. The TCR alpha and beta cDNA libraries were sequenced on the Illumina HiSeq platform using custom primers. The authors' pipeline ran thus. Raw reads were processed with MiGEC to extract unique molecular identifiers, and MiXCR was used to determine CDR3 positions. For each individual, recombination models were inferred using an EM algorithm with the repgenHMM and IGoR tools. The tcR package in R was used for shared clonotype analysis, with sharing normalized by the product of cloneset sizes. Out-of-frame nonproductive sequences were analyzed to study raw recombination free of thymic and clonal selection effects. TCRdb ran its own pipeline on the public reads, namely fastp trimming at Q25 and MiXCR clone calling, and kept in-frame beta chains. Entries that share a CDR3 protein sequence are merged under the most common genes and DNA. V and J calls and clone size were set by TCRdb, not the authors. The sample data list roughly 720,000 distinct CDR3 sequences, and 18% of these were observed just once. Of the sample, approximately 14% is held by the ten largest clones.

The data were taken from a study of identical twins (dated by TCRdb to the mid-2010s). Describing the broader study: The study deep-sequenced TCR alpha and beta repertoires from monozygotic twins, unrelated adults of various ages and cord blood to test whether fetal clonotypes persist. To rule out contamination, the twin experiments were replicated at different times with different library preparation protocols.

The full study reports these points: Because the same donors could not be followed over many years, the conclusions depended on cross-sectional statistical analysis. Recombination models systematically underestimated out-of-frame TCR alpha sharing in monozygotic twins but agreed with sharing between unrelated individuals. Fewer insertions were carried by abundant cord blood beta clonotypes; a weaker similar trend was observed in young adult naive repertoires, while no such trend was observed in memory repertoires. A weaker excess of twin sharing was found in beta out-of-frame sequences because the signal-to-noise ratio was lowered by fewer shared sequences. Compared with coincidental sharing between unrelated individuals, out-of-frame TCR alpha sequences shared between twins showed an excess of sequences with low generation probability. Invariant T cells such as MAIT and iNKT could partly confound zero-insertion analyses, although diverse VJ usage argued against such confounding for most clonotypes.

These sequences were also reported in another study, on T cells expressing NK-cell markers. As the second paper documents: TCR beta-chain repertoires were profiled in sorted CD3+CD56+NKG2C+, CD3+CD56+NKG2C- and CD3+CD56-NKG2C+ T-cell subsets from several donors. Of the eight sequenced donors, seven were found to be HCMV-seropositive and one was found to be HCMV-seronegative. To restrict sorting to alphabetaTCR-expressing T cells, an anti-gammadeltaTCR antibody was added in several experiments. In more than five donors, the dominant CD3+CD56+NKG2C+ clonotypes were found to rank among the top 10 CD8+ clonotypes and to make up roughly 1.0-7.0% of CD8+ T cells. Those dominant clonotypes were again the most abundant among CD3+CD56-NKG2C+ cells in several donors, at roughly 28.3-60.1%. Whether the expanded NKG2C-expressing T cell clones were specific for HCMV antigens was left unclear. The eight sequenced donors were randomly selected healthy volunteers, three men and five women. To determine HCMV serostatus, a commercial ELISA kit was used to detect HCMV-specific IgG in serum. For several donors, bulk peripheral blood T-cell repertoires were additionally sequenced from unsorted PBMC. MIGEC was used to demultiplex reads and group reads by UMI, and MiTCR was used to assemble and quantify clonotypes. To exclude erroneous sequences, any TCR cDNA sequence not supported by at least two reads was discarded. The tcR package was used for downstream repertoire analysis, and clonotypes were matched between fractions using CDR3 nucleotide sequence together with V segment. Antigen specificity was annotated against VDJdb with VDJmatch, allowing one amino acid substitution in CDR3.

The origin of this receptor is a woman between 18 and 30 years old in good health. This sequence uses TRBV14 and TRBJ2-1; 7 of the junction bases match TRBD2. Sequencing was carried out using PBMCs. The bases read TGTGCCAGCAGCCAAGCTTCGCGGGAGCGAAATGAGCAGTTCTTC. Protein translation: CASSQASRERNEQFF. The full variable domain, with segments outside the CDR3 supplied by the reference TRBV14 and TRBJ2-1 proteins, appears as EAGVTQFPSHSVIEKGQTVTLRCDPISGHDNLYWYRRVMGKEIKFLLHFVKESKQDESGMPNNRFLAERTGGTYSTLKVQPAELEDSGVYFCASSQASRERNEQFFGPGTRLTVL.